This record covers a single T cell receptor beta chain. Its antigen is not identified. This could be a read error, since a much larger clone is one nucleotide away. The data stem from a study of T cells after yellow fever vaccination. The study, taken as a whole, reports: Researchers report a weaker secondary response that nonetheless peaked faster, day 5 versus 15.

Germline values: CDR1 SQVTM, CDR2 ANQGSEA. The CDR3 is made up of 13 amino acids. TCRdb fed the 5' RACE reads into MiXCR, producing one record per CDR3 protein. The sample lists about 220,000 distinct CDR3 sequences, around 3.1% occurring once. The rearrangement links TRBV29-1 to TRBJ1-1; a possible D gene is TRBD1 (6 bases). The sequence came from a young man who received the YFV17D yellow fever vaccine. Sequenced here: CD4+ T cells sorted from PBMCs, sampled 10 days after the yellow fever booster vaccination. CDR3 bases: TGCAGCGCCGAGGGGGTACAAAACACTGATGCTTTCTTT. Its protein is CSAEGVQNTDAFF.